This T cell receptor (beta chain) was observed in a study of T cell responses to AZD1222 COVID-19 vaccine. Measured with immunoSEQ multiplex PCR; TCRdb has only the in-frame clones, and not every one. The data show over 50,000 clones, with about 89% seen just once and more than 14% held by the top ten. Looked up from germline, CDR1 is SGHRS and CDR2 is YFSETQ. The CDR3 is 14 residues long. Deletions cut 2 bases from V and 4 bases from J, with 12 bases between. The origin of this receptor is an adult who received the AZD1222 COVID-19 vaccine. The chain links TRBV5-1 to TRBJ2-5; weak D call: TRBD1 (6 bases). The sequences come from peripheral blood, collected 28 days after the second AZD1222 dose. CDR3 DNA: TGCGCCAGCAGCTTCAGCCAACAGGGAGAGACCCAGTACTTC. Its translation is CASSFSQQGETQYF.